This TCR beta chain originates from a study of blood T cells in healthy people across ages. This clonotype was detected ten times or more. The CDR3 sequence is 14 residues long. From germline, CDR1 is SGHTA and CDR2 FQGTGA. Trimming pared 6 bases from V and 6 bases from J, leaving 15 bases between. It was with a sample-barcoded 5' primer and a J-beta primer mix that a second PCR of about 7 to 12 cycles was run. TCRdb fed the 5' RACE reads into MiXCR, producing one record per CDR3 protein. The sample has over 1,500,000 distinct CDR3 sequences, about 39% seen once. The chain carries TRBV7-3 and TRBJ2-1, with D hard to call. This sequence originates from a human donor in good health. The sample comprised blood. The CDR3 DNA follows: TGTGCCAGCAGTCAAAGGGCCTCCGCCAATGAGCAGTTCTTC. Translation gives CASSQRASANEQFF.